Each of the 27 T cell receptor beta chains below was sequenced from the same sample in a study of CD8 T cells in Susac syndrome. Reverse transcription of roughly 0.5 to 1 ug RNA was performed with random hexamers. TCRdb used MiXCR to reprocess the immunoSEQ multiplex PCR reads, holding one entry per CDR3 protein. The sample comprises about 210,000 distinct CDR3 sequences, 95% of which are singletons, and less than 0.11% rests with the top ten. The sequenced sample consisted of CD4+ T cells from PBMCs. The source is a human donor in good health.

DNA of the CDR3: TGCGCCAGCAGCTTTGGAGATGGGCTGAACACTGAAGCTTTCTTT. Its translation: CASSFGDGLNTEAFF. The chain uses TRBV5-1 and TRBJ1-1; D is ambiguous. CDR1 and CDR2 (germline): SGHRS, YFSETQ. The length of the CDR3 is 15 residues. Trimming pared 2 bases from V and 0 bases from J, leaving 11 bases between.

The chain carries TRBV28 and TRBJ1-5; D ambiguous. V was clipped by 3 bases and J by 3 bases, with 15 bases between them. The germline V gene has CDR1 MDHEN and CDR2 SYDVKM. The CDR3 runs 16 residues. The CDR3 loop is CASSFGGQSLNQPQHF. The CDR3 DNA is TGTGCCAGCAGTTTCGGAGGTCAGAGCCTCAATCAGCCCCAGCATTTT.

The genes are TRBV3-1 and TRBJ2-7; 10 positions match TRBD1. The CDR3 spans 15 residues. With 5 bases clipped from V and 4 bases from J, the junction kept 8 bases outside the gene matches. Germline V CDR1 and CDR2: LGHDT, YNNKEL (reference sequence). The CDR3: CASSDGTGEWYEQYF. CDR3 DNA: TGTGCCAGCAGCGATGGGACAGGGGAGTGGTACGAGCAGTACTTC.

The chain couples TRBV11-2 to TRBJ2-3; D call uncertain. Deletions cut 2 bases from V and 6 bases from J, with 12 bases between. CDR1 and CDR2 (germline): SGHAT, FQNNGV. The CDR3 consists of 14 residues. CDR3 sequence reads: CASSLQSQVDTQYF. The CDR3 DNA reads as TGTGCCAGCAGCTTACAGAGCCAAGTCGATACGCAGTATTTT.

The chain couples TRBV4-1 to TRBJ2-5, with 12 positions matching TRBD2. In germline, CDR1 is MGHRA, CDR2 YSYEKL. The V gene end was trimmed by 1 base and the J gene end by 7 bases; junction bases not matched to a gene: 4. This CDR3 is 15 amino acids long. The CDR3 DNA is TGCGCCAGCAGCCAAGGACTAGCGGGGGCCGGGACCCAGTACTTC. It encodes CASSQGLAGAGTQYF.

The rearrangement joins TRBV5-1 to TRBJ1-2; D is unresolved. CDR1 SGHRS and CDR2 YFSETQ come from the germline V gene. V lost 0 bases and J lost 7, with 10 bases in between. This CDR3 spans 13 amino acids. The CDR3 spells CASSLDPGGGYTF. For the CDR3, the DNA is TGCGCCAGCAGCTTGGATCCAGGCGGTGGCTACACCTTC.

The chain has TRBV5-4 and TRBJ2-5; 12 positions agree with TRBD2. Germline V gene sequence: CDR1 SGHNT, CDR2 YYREEE (reference sequence). V lost 0 bases and J lost 4; bases outside the gene matches: 1. This CDR3 contains 15 residues. Here the CDR3 DNA reads TGTGCCAGCAGCTTGGTGACTAGCGGGGGAGAGACCCAGTACTTC. As protein: CASSLVTSGGETQYF.

This chain connects TRBV9 to TRBJ2-6, with D tentatively TRBD1 (6 bases). Germline V CDR1 and CDR2: SGDLS, YYNGEE. CDR3 length equals 15 residues. Trimming pared 3 bases from V and 2 bases from J, leaving 9 bases between. This chain's CDR3 is CASSGGGAGANVLTF. Here the CDR3 DNA reads TGTGCCAGCAGCGGTGGGGGCGCTGGGGCCAACGTCCTGACTTTC.

This chain connects TRBV23-1 to TRBJ1-1, with D possibly matching TRBD1 (5 bases). TRBV23-1 is sorted into the ORF group, with uncertain function. This CDR3 region has 16 residues. Trimming pared 0 bases from V and 1 base from J, leaving 12 bases between. CDR3 loop: CASSQSWGVENTEAFF. CDR3 in DNA: TGCGCCAGCAGTCAATCTTGGGGGGTCGAGAACACTGAAGCTTTCTTT.

The chain couples TRBV23-1 to TRBJ1-1; D uncertain. TRBV23-1 is an ORF; its function is uncertain. The CDR3 sequence is 13 residues long. The V end was cut by 10 bases, the J end by 1 base, with 13 bases between. The CDR3 region has the DNA TGCGCCACCCGTACAGCCCCGAACACTGAAGCTTTCTTT. It is translated as CATRTAPNTEAFF.

The chain uses TRBV6-5 and TRBJ2-7, with 8 bases that match TRBD1. CDR1 MNHEY and CDR2 SVGAGI come from the germline V gene. The V gene end was trimmed by 10 bases and the J gene end by 3 bases; junction bases not matched to a gene: 5. The CDR3 sequence is 12 residues long. The CDR3 reads CATRGQGYEQYF. The CDR3 region has the DNA TGTGCCACGCGAGGACAGGGCTACGAGCAGTACTTC.

V usage is TRBV12-3 or TRBV12-4 and J usage is TRBJ1-4, with D possibly being TRBD1 (6 bases). V was clipped by 5 bases and J by 7 bases, with 14 bases between them. The CDR3 is 14 amino acids. The CDR3 DNA reads as TGTGCCAGCAGTCCCCCAGGGGCGCGTGAAAAACTGTTTTTT. It encodes CASSPPGAREKLFF.

This chain uses TRBV29-1 with TRBJ2-1; TRBD2 matches 7 bases. Germline V CDR1 and CDR2: SQVTM, ANQGSEA. The length of the CDR3 is 17 residues. V lost 7 bases to trimming and J lost 2 bases; unmatched junction nucleotides: 17. The chain's CDR3 is CSGSGVGGSQPYNEQFF. The DNA for the CDR3 is TGCAGCGGTAGTGGTGTCGGCGGGAGCCAGCCCTACAATGAGCAGTTCTTC.

This clonotype has a single count. This chain uses TRBV11-2 with TRBJ2-5, with 7 bases lining up with TRBD1. After removal of 5 bases from V and 0 bases from J, the junction contained 6 bases not matched to a gene. The CDR3 length is 15 residues. The germline gives CDR1 SGHAT, CDR2 FQNNGV. In DNA, the CDR3 is TGTGCCAGCAGCGCGACAGGGACCTACCAAGAGACCCAGTACTTC. Translating gives CASSATGTYQETQYF.

The chain employs TRBV5-1 and TRBJ1-3; D perhaps matches TRBD1 (6 bases). The CDR3 is 16 amino acids. The V end was cut by 0 bases, the J end by 3 bases, with 13 bases between. The germline CDR1 and CDR2 sequences are SGHRS and YFSETQ. In nucleotides, the CDR3 is TGCGCCAGCAGCTTGGAGCCGGGGGCTATTGGAAACACCATATATTTT. Translated: CASSLEPGAIGNTIYF.

The chain joins TRBV20-1 to TRBJ2-7; D may be TRBD2 (6 bases). This CDR3 comprises 12 residues. Per germline, CDR1 DFQATT and CDR2 SNEGSKA (reference sequence). Trimming stripped 1 base from V and 9 bases from J, with 13 bases between. The CDR3 loop is CSARAGGGGQYV. The CDR3 nucleotides are TGCAGTGCTAGAGCCGGGGGTGGTGGGCAGTACGTC.

This clonotype was counted a single time. The rearrangement uses TRBV19 and TRBJ2-1; 8 bases match TRBD2. The germline gives CDR1 LNHDA, CDR2 SQIVND (reference sequence). This CDR3 spans 12 amino acids. V was pared by 11 bases and J by 4 bases, with 4 bases of the junction left unmatched. DNA for the CDR3: TGTGCCGAGCGGGGGACTTACAATGAGCAGTTCTTC. Amino acids: CAERGTYNEQFF.

This chain links TRBV3-1 with TRBJ2-7; 8 bases fit TRBD1. In germline, CDR1 is LGHDT, CDR2 YNNKEL (reference sequence). V shed 3 bases, J shed 6 bases, and the junction held 1 base outside the gene matches. CDR3 length equals 12 residues. CDR3: CASSHGTGEQYF. The CDR3 region has the DNA TGTGCCAGCAGCCATGGGACAGGCGAGCAGTACTTC.

The chain uses TRBV9 and TRBJ2-3; 7 bases are a match to TRBD1. The CDR3 spans 15 residues. The junction had 7 bases not matched to a gene; V was cut back by 4 bases and J by 2 bases. CDR1 is SGDLS and CDR2 is YYNGEE in the germline V gene. The CDR3 reads CASSPRQGVTDTQYF. The CDR3 coding sequence is TGTGCCAGCAGCCCGAGGCAGGGGGTCACAGATACGCAGTATTTT.

This chain joins TRBV6-5 and TRBJ1-1; D gene ambiguous. The length of the CDR3 is 13 residues. Germline CDR1 and CDR2: MNHEY and SVGAGI. V lost 5 bases to trimming and J lost 5 bases, with 12 bases between them. The CDR3 sequence: CASSDLGVTEAFF. DNA of the CDR3: TGTGCCAGCAGTGACCTGGGTGTGACTGAAGCTTTCTTT.

This chain connects TRBV11-1 to TRBJ2-1; TRBD2 agrees at 10 bases. The CDR3 consists of 14 residues. Germline V gene data show CDR1 as SGHAT and CDR2 as FQDESV (reference sequence). After removal of 3 bases from V and 15 bases from J, the junction contained 11 bases not matched to a gene. CDR3 protein: CASSFNLAGAGWFF. In nucleotides, the CDR3 is TGTGCCAGCAGCTTTAATCTAGCGGGAGCCGGTTGGTTCTTC.

The CDR3 spells CASSSTGTRVEQFF. The CDR3 DNA sequence: TGCGCCAGCAGCTCTACGGGGACTAGGGTTGAGCAGTTCTTC. This rearrangement joins TRBV4-1 to TRBJ2-1; 8 bases agree with TRBD2. V shed 5 bases, J shed 9 bases, and the junction held 9 bases outside the gene matches. Per germline, CDR1 MGHRA and CDR2 YSYEKL. There are 14 residues in the CDR3.

The V and J genes are TRBV29-1 and TRBJ2-2, with D maybe TRBD1 (6 bases). The CDR3 is made up of 13 amino acids. CDR1 SQVTM and CDR2 ANQGSEA come from the germline V gene. V lost 7 bases to trimming and J lost 0 bases, with 9 bases between them. In nucleotides, the CDR3 is TGCAGCGGCGGACAGCCGAACACCGGGGAGCTGTTTTTT. Amino acid sequence: CSGGQPNTGELFF.

CDR3 nucleotide sequence: TGCAGCGCCCTACCACTTGGAGATACGCAGTATTTT. This encodes CSALPLGDTQYF. This rearrangement joins TRBV29-1 to TRBJ2-3; D is unresolved. V was cut by 7 bases and J by 5 bases, with 13 bases left in between. CDR3 length: 12 amino acids. Germline CDR1 is SQVTM and CDR2 is ANQGSEA.

In its sample, this clonotype was seen once. V gene TRBV28 combines with J gene TRBJ2-7; D is possibly TRBD1 (7 bases). The V end was cut by 5 bases, the J end by 3 bases, with 14 bases between. The CDR3 runs to 14 residues. Germline loops: CDR1 MDHEN, CDR2 SYDVKM. The CDR3 nucleotides read TGTGCCAGCAGTCCCGGGACAGCGGGCTACGAGCAGTACGTC. Protein sequence: CASSPGTAGYEQYV.

The V gene is TRBV2, the J gene TRBJ1-2; 8 bases align to TRBD1. Germline V gene lookup returns CDR1 SNHLY and CDR2 FYNNEI. The CDR3 is made up of 13 amino acids. The V segment lost 6 bases and the J segment 4 bases; nucleotides outside the gene matches: 4. The CDR3 DNA is TGTGCCAGCAGGCTGGGACAGGTCTATGGCTACACCTTC. This gives the protein CASRLGQVYGYTF.

This clonotype was seen once. This sequence joins TRBV5-1 and TRBJ1-2; D possibly corresponds to TRBD1 (5 bases). Deletions cut 4 bases from V and 4 bases from J, with 20 bases between. Germline-derived CDR1 and CDR2 are SGHRS and YFSETQ. The CDR3 consists of 16 residues. In DNA, the CDR3 is TGCGCCAGCAGCATCGGAGGAGGGGATTACGGCTATGGCTACACCTTC. It translates to CASSIGGGDYGYGYTF.